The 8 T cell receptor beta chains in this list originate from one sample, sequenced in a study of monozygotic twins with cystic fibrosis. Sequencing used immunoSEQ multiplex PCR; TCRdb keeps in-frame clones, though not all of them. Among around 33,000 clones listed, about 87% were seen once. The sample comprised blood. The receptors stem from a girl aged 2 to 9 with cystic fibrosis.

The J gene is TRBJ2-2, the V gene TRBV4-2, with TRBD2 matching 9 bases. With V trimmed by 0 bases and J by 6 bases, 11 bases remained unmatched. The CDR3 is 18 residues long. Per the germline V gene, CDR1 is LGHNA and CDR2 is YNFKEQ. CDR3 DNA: TGTGCCAGCAGCCAAGAAGCCAGCGGGGGGTATTGGGCCGGGGAGCTGTTTTTT. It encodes CASSQEASGGYWAGELFF.

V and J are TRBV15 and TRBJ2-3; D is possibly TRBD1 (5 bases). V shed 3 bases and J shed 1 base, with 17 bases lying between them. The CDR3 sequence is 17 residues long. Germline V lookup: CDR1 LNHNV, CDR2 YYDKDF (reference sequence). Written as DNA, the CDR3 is TGTGCCACCAGCAGCTCTATCGGGCTGGGGCGCACAGATACGCAGTATTTT. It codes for CATSSSIGLGRTDTQYF.

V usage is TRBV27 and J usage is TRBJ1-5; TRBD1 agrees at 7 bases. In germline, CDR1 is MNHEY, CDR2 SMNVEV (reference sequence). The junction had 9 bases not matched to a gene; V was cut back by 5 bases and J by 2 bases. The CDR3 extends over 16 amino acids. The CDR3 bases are TGTGCCAGCAGTCCGAGACAGGGCAGTGGCAATCAGCCCCAGCATTTT. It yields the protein CASSPRQGSGNQPQHF.

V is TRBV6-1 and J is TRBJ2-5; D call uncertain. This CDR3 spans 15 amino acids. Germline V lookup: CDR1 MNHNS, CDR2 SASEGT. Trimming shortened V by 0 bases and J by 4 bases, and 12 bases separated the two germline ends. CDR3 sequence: CASSEAAVGIETQYF. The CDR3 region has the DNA TGTGCCAGCAGTGAAGCAGCAGTCGGAATAGAGACCCAGTACTTC.

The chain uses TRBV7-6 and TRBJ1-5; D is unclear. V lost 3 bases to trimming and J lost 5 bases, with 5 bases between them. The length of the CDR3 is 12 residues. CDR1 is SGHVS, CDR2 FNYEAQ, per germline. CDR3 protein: CASSFLHQPQHF. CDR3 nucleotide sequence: TGTGCCAGCAGCTTTCTGCATCAGCCCCAGCATTTT.

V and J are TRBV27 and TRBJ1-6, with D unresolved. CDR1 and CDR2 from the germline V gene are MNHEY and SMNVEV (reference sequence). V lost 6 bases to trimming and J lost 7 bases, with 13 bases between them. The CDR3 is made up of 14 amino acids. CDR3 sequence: CASRDGVRNSPLHF. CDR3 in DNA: TGTGCCAGCAGAGACGGAGTGAGGAATTCACCCCTCCACTTT.

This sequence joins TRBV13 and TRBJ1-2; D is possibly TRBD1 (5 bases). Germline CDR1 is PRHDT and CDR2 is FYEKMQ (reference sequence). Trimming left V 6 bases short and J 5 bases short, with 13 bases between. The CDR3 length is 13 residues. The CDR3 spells CASRPAGSYGYTF. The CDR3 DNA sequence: TGTGCCAGCAGACCGGCAGGGAGTTATGGCTACACCTTC.

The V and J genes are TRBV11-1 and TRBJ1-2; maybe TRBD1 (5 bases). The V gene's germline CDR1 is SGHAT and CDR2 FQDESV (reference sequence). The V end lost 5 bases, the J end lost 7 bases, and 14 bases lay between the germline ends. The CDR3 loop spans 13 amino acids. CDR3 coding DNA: TGTGCCAGCAGCCATATAGTGGGACCTGGCTACACCTTC. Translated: CASSHIVGPGYTF.